Below, 32 T cell receptor beta chains from the same sample are listed, as sequenced in a study of vaccination and CD4 T cells after COVID-19. Treatment denoted: roughly ten-day PBMC culture with coronavirus spike peptide pools or control peptides (ViraFEST assay). Cultured CD4+ T cell DNA was sequenced using the Oncomine TCR Beta short-read assay. TCRdb fed the PCR reads into MiXCR, producing one record per CDR3 protein. The sample has approximately 24,000 distinct CDR3 sequences, about three fifths seen once. These TCRs are of unknown antigen specificity. Input material: CD4+ T cells from blood, cultured in vitro. The receptors here all came from a human donor who had recovered from COVID-19.

This chain joins TRBV27 and TRBJ1-6; D call uncertain. CDR3 size: 13 residues. Looked up from germline, CDR1 is MNHEY and CDR2 is SMNVEV (reference sequence). V lost 8 bases and J 9 bases, leaving 14 bases between the germline ends. The CDR3 sequence: CASGFREGSPLHF. Written as DNA, the CDR3 is TGTGCCAGCGGCTTTAGGGAGGGTTCACCCCTCCACTTT.

The chain couples TRBV7-2 to TRBJ2-7; D may be TRBD1 (5 bases). The CDR3 has 15 residues. Trimming took off 5 bases at V and 0 bases at J, with 14 bases between the two ends. CDR1 is SGHTA and CDR2 is FQGNSA in the germline V gene. This chain's CDR3 is CASSARQSSSYEQYF. In DNA form, the CDR3 reads TGTGCCAGCAGCGCTCGACAGTCGAGCTCCTACGAGCAGTACTTC.

J is TRBJ2-3 and V is TRBV11-1; tentative D call: TRBD2 (5 bases). From germline, CDR1 is SGHAT and CDR2 FQDESV (reference sequence). This CDR3 is 16 amino acids long. Trimming stripped 5 bases from V and 2 bases from J, with 17 bases between. In DNA form, the CDR3 reads TGTGCCAGCAGCCCTCAAGGGCCTAGCTACACAGATACGCAGTATTTT. This sequence encodes CASSPQGPSYTDTQYF.

The chain joins TRBV4-1 to TRBJ2-7, with D possibly matching TRBD2 (6 bases). Trimming removed 4 bases from V and 5 bases from J, with 18 bases in between. Germline CDR1 MGHRA, CDR2 YSYEKL. The CDR3 is 15 residues long. The CDR3: CASSPTSFGVDEQYF. CDR3 in DNA: TGCGCCAGCAGCCCAACTAGCTTCGGGGTTGACGAGCAGTACTTC.

The chain's CDR3 is CASSVEYFSSAEAFF. CDR3 nucleotides: TGTGCCAGCAGCGTCGAATATTTTTCCAGCGCTGAAGCTTTCTTT. This chain connects TRBV7-2 to TRBJ1-1; D not resolved. This CDR3 has 15 amino acids. V dropped 5 bases and J dropped 6 bases, with 19 bases sitting between them. Germline values: CDR1 SGHTA, CDR2 FQGNSA.

Turning to this clonotype: The junction does not match germline at one end; this may be a read error. The genes are TRBV20-1 and TRBJ2-7; a possible D gene is TRBD2 (5 bases). Germline V gene sequence: CDR1 DFQATT, CDR2 SNEGSKA (reference sequence). The CDR3 runs 14 residues. The CDR3 DNA sequence: TGCAGTGCCAGAGGACTGTCGAGCTCCTACGAGCAGTACTTC. This translates into CSARGLSSSYEQYF.

The gene calls are TRBV2 and TRBJ1-6; TRBD1 is a possible D gene (6 bases). The CDR3 has 14 amino acids. Trimming removed 4 bases at V and 10 bases at J, with 14 bases between. Germline-derived CDR1 and CDR2 are SNHLY and FYNNEI. The CDR3 bases are TGTGCCAGCAGTGTGGCAGGGGTGGGCTCACCCCTCCACTTT. As protein: CASSVAGVGSPLHF.

The CDR3, as DNA: TGTGCCAGCAGTTACACCTCGGCCCCGAACACTGAAGCTTTCTTT. The encoded protein is CASSYTSAPNTEAFF. The chain employs TRBV6-5 and TRBJ1-1, with unresolved D. Germline V gene lookup returns CDR1 MNHEY and CDR2 SVGAGI. CDR3 size: 15 residues. Trimming took off 2 bases at V and 1 base at J, with 11 bases between the two ends.

This chain joins TRBV6-5 and TRBJ2-3; 8 bases agree with TRBD2. Germline values: CDR1 MNHEY, CDR2 SVGAGI. V lost 2 bases, J lost 0 bases, and 7 bases stayed unmatched. The CDR3 totals 17 residues. CDR3 sequence reads: CASSYRTPSGSTDTQYF. In DNA, the CDR3 is TGTGCCAGCAGTTACCGTACCCCTAGCGGGAGCACAGATACGCAGTATTTT.

The chain recombines TRBV7-2 with TRBJ2-3; D uncertain. CDR1 and CDR2 from the germline V gene are SGHTA and FQGNSA. The CDR3 sequence is 13 residues long. V was shortened by 5 bases and J by 10 bases, with 16 bases between the two germline ends. This chain's CDR3 is CASSRDGRNAQYF. The CDR3 coding sequence is TGTGCCAGCAGCCGCGACGGACGGAATGCGCAGTATTTT.

The chain links TRBV10-3 to TRBJ2-5, with 11 bases matching TRBD2. This CDR3 is 14 amino acids long. The trim removed 4 bases at V and 4 bases at J, leaving 2 bases unmatched. Germline CDR1 is ENHRY and CDR2 is SYGVKD. CDR3 in amino acids: CAISGSGRGETQYF. The CDR3 nucleotides are TGTGCCATCAGTGGTAGCGGGAGGGGAGAGACCCAGTACTTC.

This sequence joins TRBV6-2 or TRBV6-3 and TRBJ2-7, with 8 bases aligning to TRBD2. With 4 bases clipped from V and 0 bases from J, the junction kept 5 bases outside the gene matches. The CDR3 runs 15 residues. Per the germline V gene, CDR1 is MNHEY and CDR2 is SVGEGT. The CDR3 nucleotides read TGTGCCAGCAGTTCCGCCGGGGGGGGCTCCTACGAGCAGTACTTC. Encoded protein: CASSSAGGGSYEQYF.

V gene TRBV6-1 combines with J gene TRBJ2-7; 7 bases fit TRBD1. Trimming cost V 10 bases and J 4 bases; bases outside gene matches: 13. CDR1 is MNHNS and CDR2 is SASEGT in the germline V gene. CDR3 length: 14 residues. CDR3 residues: CATTTTGAPYEQYF. As DNA, the CDR3 is TGTGCCACCACAACAACAGGGGCCCCATACGAGCAGTACTTC.

V gene TRBV24-1 combines with J gene TRBJ2-7, with TRBD2 matching 10 bases. This CDR3 is 14 amino acids long. The V and J ends lost 9 bases and 0 bases, in that order; junction bases with no gene match: 4. Germline CDR1 reads KGHDR; CDR2 reads SFDVKD. CDR3 in amino acids: CATSSGSSSYEQYF. Written as DNA, the CDR3 is TGTGCCACCTCTAGCGGGAGCTCCTCCTACGAGCAGTACTTC.

The chain recombines TRBV6-1 with TRBJ1-5, with D possibly being TRBD1 (5 bases). V lost 4 bases to trimming and J lost 0 bases, with 10 bases between them. The CDR3 totals 15 residues. Germline V gene lookup returns CDR1 MNHNS and CDR2 SASEGT. The CDR3 loop is CASSGRDGSNQPQHF. As DNA, the CDR3 is TGTGCCAGCAGTGGTCGGGACGGTAGCAATCAGCCCCAGCATTTT.

V usage is TRBV27 and J usage is TRBJ1-2, with 8 bases aligning to TRBD1. The length of the CDR3 is 13 residues. Germline CDR1 is MNHEY and CDR2 is SMNVEV (reference sequence). The V segment lost 4 bases and the J segment 4 bases; nucleotides outside the gene matches: 2. This CDR3 is CASSWDRTYGYTF. The DNA of the CDR3 is TGTGCCAGCAGTTGGGACAGGACCTATGGCTACACCTTC.

This chain joins TRBV19 and TRBJ1-5; D ambiguous. The germline V gene has CDR1 LNHDA and CDR2 SQIVND (reference sequence). This CDR3 comprises 16 residues. V lost 4 bases and J 2 bases, leaving 15 bases between the germline ends. As DNA, the CDR3 is TGTGCCAGTAGTAGTTGGCGGAAGGGTGGCAATCAGCCCCAGCATTTT. Protein sequence: CASSSWRKGGNQPQHF.

V and J are TRBV6-4 and TRBJ2-5; unclear D gene. Germline V gene data show CDR1 as MRHNA and CDR2 as SNTAGT. This CDR3 has 14 amino acids. Between the trimmed V and J ends, which lost 4 bases and 5 bases, there was a span of 14 bases. The CDR3: CASSVSPNGETQYF. As DNA, the CDR3 is TGTGCCAGCAGTGTCTCTCCAAATGGGGAGACCCAGTACTTC.

The V gene is TRBV7-9, the J gene TRBJ1-3; D perhaps matches TRBD1 (5 bases). CDR1 and CDR2 (germline): SEHNR, FQNEAQ (reference sequence). V was trimmed by 4 bases and J by 1 base, leaving 14 bases between them. The CDR3 loop spans 16 amino acids. In DNA form, the CDR3 reads TGTGCCAGCAGCTCCACCCTGGGGCAGTCTGGAAACACCATATATTTT. This encodes CASSSTLGQSGNTIYF. Using reference TRBV7-9 and TRBJ1-3 for the parts outside the CDR3, the full variable domain is DTGVSQNPRHKITKRGQNVTFRCDPISEHNRLYWYRQTLGQGPEFLTYFQNEAQLEKSRLLSDRFSAERPKGSFSTLEIQRTEQGDSAMYLCASSSTLGQSGNTIYFGEGSWLTVV.

The genes are TRBV28 and TRBJ1-5, with TRBD1 matching 11 bases. CDR1 and CDR2 (germline): MDHEN, SYDVKM. V was clipped by 4 bases and J by 0 bases; unmatched bases: 5. This CDR3 contains 17 residues. The CDR3: CASSSGQGVRSNQPQHF. CDR3 nucleotide sequence: TGTGCCAGCAGTTCGGGACAGGGGGTTCGTAGCAATCAGCCCCAGCATTTT.

The chain is built from TRBV20-1 and TRBJ2-5, with unresolved D. The CDR3 totals 12 residues. V dropped 6 bases and J dropped 2 bases, with 10 bases sitting between them. CDR1 and CDR2 from the germline V gene are DFQATT and SNEGSKA (reference sequence). The CDR3 loop reads CSAPTRQETQYF. CDR3 coding DNA: TGCAGTGCCCCGACACGTCAAGAGACCCAGTACTTC.

In this sample, this clonotype turned up once. The rearrangement uses TRBV30 and TRBJ2-7; 13 bases align to TRBD2. V shed 2 bases, J shed 3 bases, and the junction held 10 bases outside the gene matches. Germline CDR1 reads GTSNPN; CDR2 reads SVGIG (reference sequence). The CDR3 has 17 amino acids. CDR3: CAWSRGLAGVRVYEQYF. CDR3 sequence (DNA): TGTGCCTGGAGTCGAGGACTAGCGGGAGTGAGGGTCTACGAGCAGTACTTC.

The chain uses TRBV27 and TRBJ2-7; no reliable D call. This CDR3 comprises 14 residues. Germline CDR1 is MNHEY and CDR2 is SMNVEV (reference sequence). Trimming removed 2 bases at V and 8 bases at J, with 16 bases between. CDR3 nucleotides: TGTGCCAGCAGTTTAGCGCGGCCGTCTCCACAGCAGTACTTC. It encodes CASSLARPSPQQYF.

The rearrangement links TRBV27 to TRBJ1-6; D is perhaps TRBD1 (6 bases). In germline, CDR1 is MNHEY, CDR2 SMNVEV (reference sequence). V dropped 6 bases and J dropped 8 bases, with 17 bases sitting between them. The CDR3 runs 15 residues. DNA of the CDR3: TGTGCCAGCAGGGTGACAGGACTAACGTATTCACCCCTCCACTTT. Translation gives CASRVTGLTYSPLHF.

V gene TRBV27 combines with J gene TRBJ1-3, with TRBD1 as a possible D gene (5 bases). The CDR3 loop spans 13 amino acids. Germline CDR1 is MNHEY and CDR2 is SMNVEV (reference sequence). Trimming pared 4 bases from V and 4 bases from J, leaving 8 bases between. This CDR3 is CASSSPGGNTIYF. The CDR3 DNA sequence: TGTGCCAGCAGTTCGCCAGGGGGAAACACCATATATTTT.

The table lists this clonotype with a few counts. The chain employs TRBV28 and TRBJ1-5; D remains ambiguous. V lost 4 bases to trimming and J lost 8 bases, with 12 bases between them. CDR3 length: 13 residues. The V gene's germline CDR1 is MDHEN and CDR2 SYDVKM. CDR3 DNA sequence: TGTGCCAGCAGTTCGGGAGAATGGGAGCCCCAGCATTTT. Its protein is CASSSGEWEPQHF.

This clonotype was recorded once. This chain joins TRBV11-2 and TRBJ2-3, with 10 positions matching TRBD2. Germline V gene data show CDR1 as SGHAT and CDR2 as FQNNGV. With 6 bases clipped from V and 6 bases from J, the junction kept 12 bases outside the gene matches. The CDR3 consists of 16 residues. CDR3 sequence (DNA): TGTGCCAGCAGGAGGGAAAGCGGGAGGGTACGCGATACGCAGTATTTT. It codes for CASRRESGRVRDTQYF.

This chain joins TRBV6-5 and TRBJ1-2; D is unclear. This CDR3 has 11 residues. Germline V gene sequence: CDR1 MNHEY, CDR2 SVGAGI. The V end lost 4 bases, the J end lost 7 bases, and 7 bases lay between the germline ends. CDR3 coding DNA: TGTGCCAGCAGTTCTCGCGGTGGCTACACCTTC. Translated: CASSSRGGYTF.

CDR3 sequence (DNA): TGTGCCAGCAGCTTGGACAGGCGGGAGACCCAGTACTTC. Protein sequence: CASSLDRRETQYF. The genes are TRBV7-2 and TRBJ2-5, with 7 bases identical to TRBD1. Germline V gene data show CDR1 as SGHTA and CDR2 as FQGNSA. The CDR3 is made up of 13 amino acids. The J segment lost 5 bases and the V segment lost 3 bases, leaving 3 bases of the junction unmatched.

This sequence joins TRBV7-2 and TRBJ2-5; perhaps TRBD1 as D (5 bases). There are 12 residues in the CDR3. V lost 1 base to trimming and J lost 5 bases, with 5 bases between them. CDR1 is SGHTA and CDR2 is FQGNSA in the germline V gene. CDR3 sequence: CASSLDRETQYF. In DNA form, the CDR3 reads TGTGCCAGCAGCTTAGACAGGGAGACCCAGTACTTC.

The V and J genes are TRBV7-9 and TRBJ2-2; no reliable D call. V lost 2 bases and J lost 1, with 5 bases in between. CDR3 length equals 14 residues. Germline CDR1 and CDR2: SEHNR and FQNEAQ (reference sequence). This CDR3 is CASSLRGNTGELFF. Written as DNA, the CDR3 is TGTGCCAGCAGCTTAAGAGGGAACACCGGGGAGCTGTTTTTT.

This clonotype was detected a few times. The chain couples TRBV20-1 to TRBJ1-2; D uncertain. The ends were cut back, 0 bases at V and 4 bases at J, with 9 bases in the middle. CDR3 length: 13 residues. The V gene's germline CDR1 is DFQATT and CDR2 SNEGSKA (reference sequence). The CDR3 loop is CSARDTNVYGYTF. The CDR3 region has the DNA TGCAGTGCTAGAGATACGAATGTCTATGGCTACACCTTC.